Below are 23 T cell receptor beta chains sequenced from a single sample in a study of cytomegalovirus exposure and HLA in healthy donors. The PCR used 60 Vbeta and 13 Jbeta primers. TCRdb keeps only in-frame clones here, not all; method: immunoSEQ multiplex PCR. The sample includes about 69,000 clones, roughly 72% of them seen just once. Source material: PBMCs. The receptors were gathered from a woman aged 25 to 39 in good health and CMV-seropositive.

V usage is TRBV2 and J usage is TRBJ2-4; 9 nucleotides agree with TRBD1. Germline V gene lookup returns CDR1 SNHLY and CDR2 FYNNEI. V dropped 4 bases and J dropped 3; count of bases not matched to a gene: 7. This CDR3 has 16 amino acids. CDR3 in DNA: TGTGCCAGCAGTGGAAGGGACAGGGCGGACAAAAACATTCAGTACTTC. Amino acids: CASSGRDRADKNIQYF. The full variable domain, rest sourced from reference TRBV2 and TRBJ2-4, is EPEVTQTPSHQVTQMGQEVILRCVPISNHLYFYWYRQILGQKVEFLVSFYNNEISEKSEIFDDQFSVERPDGSNFTLKIRSTKLEDSAMYFCASSGRDRADKNIQYFGAGTRLSVL.

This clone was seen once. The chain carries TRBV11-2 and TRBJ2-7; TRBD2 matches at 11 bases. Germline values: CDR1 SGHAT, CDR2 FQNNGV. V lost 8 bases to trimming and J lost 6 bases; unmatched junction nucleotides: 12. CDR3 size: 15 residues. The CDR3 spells CASGSGGLAGGEQYF. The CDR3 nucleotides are TGTGCCAGCGGCTCCGGGGGGCTAGCGGGAGGCGAGCAGTACTTC. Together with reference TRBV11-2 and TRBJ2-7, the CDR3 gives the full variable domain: EAGVAQSPRYKIIEKRQSVAFWCNPISGHATLYWYQQILGQGPKLLIQFQNNGVVDDSQLPKDRFSAERLKGVDSTLKIQPAKLEDSAVYLCASGSGGLAGGEQYFGPGTRLTVT.

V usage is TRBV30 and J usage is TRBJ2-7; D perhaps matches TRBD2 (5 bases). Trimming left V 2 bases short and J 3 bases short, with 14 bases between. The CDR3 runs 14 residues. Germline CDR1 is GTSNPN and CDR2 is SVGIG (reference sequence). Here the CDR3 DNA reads TGTGCCTGGAGTACCCCCCTACTAGTCTACGAGCAGTACTTC. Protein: CAWSTPLLVYEQYF.

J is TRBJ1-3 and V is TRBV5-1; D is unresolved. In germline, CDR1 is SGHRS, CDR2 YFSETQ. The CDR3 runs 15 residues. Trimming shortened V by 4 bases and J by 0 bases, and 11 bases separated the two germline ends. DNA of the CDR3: TGCGCCAGCAGCCCCTTCCTGAGCTCTGGAAACACCATATATTTT. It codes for CASSPFLSSGNTIYF.

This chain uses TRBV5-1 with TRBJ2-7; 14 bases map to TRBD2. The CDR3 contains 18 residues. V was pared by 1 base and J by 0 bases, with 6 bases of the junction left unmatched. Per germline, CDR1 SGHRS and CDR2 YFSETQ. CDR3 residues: CASSLSPTSGRDSYEQYF. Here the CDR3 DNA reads TGCGCCAGCAGCTTGTCCCCGACTAGCGGGAGGGACTCCTACGAGCAGTACTTC.

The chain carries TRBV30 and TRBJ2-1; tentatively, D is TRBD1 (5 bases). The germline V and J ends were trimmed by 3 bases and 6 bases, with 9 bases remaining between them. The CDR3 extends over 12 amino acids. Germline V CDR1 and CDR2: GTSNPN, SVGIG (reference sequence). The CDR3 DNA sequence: TGTGCCTGGAGGTTAGGGGCCAATGAGCAGTTCTTC. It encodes CAWRLGANEQFF.

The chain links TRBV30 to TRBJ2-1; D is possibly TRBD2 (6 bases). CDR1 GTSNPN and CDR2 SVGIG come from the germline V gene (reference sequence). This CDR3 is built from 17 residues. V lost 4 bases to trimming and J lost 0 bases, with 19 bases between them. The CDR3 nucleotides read TGTGCCTGGACCAGTGTGGGCTGGGGGGTCTCCTACAATGAGCAGTTCTTC. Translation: CAWTSVGWGVSYNEQFF. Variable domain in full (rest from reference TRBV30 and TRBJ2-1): SQTIHQWPATLVQPVGSPLSLECTVEGTSNPNLYWYRQAAGRGLQLLFYSVGIGQISSEVPQNLSASRPQDRQFILSSKKLLLSDSGFYLCAWTSVGWGVSYNEQFFGPGTRLTVL.

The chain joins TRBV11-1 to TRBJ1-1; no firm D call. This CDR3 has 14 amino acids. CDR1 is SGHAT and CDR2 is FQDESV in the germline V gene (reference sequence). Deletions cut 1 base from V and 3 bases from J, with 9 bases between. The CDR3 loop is CASSLELGDTEAFF. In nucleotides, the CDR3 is TGTGCCAGCAGCTTAGAACTTGGAGACACTGAAGCTTTCTTT. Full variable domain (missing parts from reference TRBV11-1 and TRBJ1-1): EAEVAQSPRYKITEKSQAVAFWCDPISGHATLYWYRQILGQGPELLVQFQDESVVDDSQLPKDRFSAERLKGVDSTLKIQPAELGDSAMYLCASSLELGDTEAFFGQGTRLTVV.

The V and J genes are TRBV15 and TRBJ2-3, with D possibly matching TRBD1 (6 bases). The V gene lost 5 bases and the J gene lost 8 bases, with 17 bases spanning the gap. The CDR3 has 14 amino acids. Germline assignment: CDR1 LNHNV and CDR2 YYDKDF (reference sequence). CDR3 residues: CATSGGPGDGTQYF. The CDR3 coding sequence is TGTGCCACCAGCGGGGGACCAGGGGACGGTACGCAGTATTTT.

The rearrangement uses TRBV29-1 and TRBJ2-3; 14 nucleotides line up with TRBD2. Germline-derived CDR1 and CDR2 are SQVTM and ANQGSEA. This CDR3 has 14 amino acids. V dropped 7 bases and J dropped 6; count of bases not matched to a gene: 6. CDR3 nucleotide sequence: TGCAGCGGAATGACTAGCGGGAGGGCCGATACGCAGTATTTT. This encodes CSGMTSGRADTQYF.

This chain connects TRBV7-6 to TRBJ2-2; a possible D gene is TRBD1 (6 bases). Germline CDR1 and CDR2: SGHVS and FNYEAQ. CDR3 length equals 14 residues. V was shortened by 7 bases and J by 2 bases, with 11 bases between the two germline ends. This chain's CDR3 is CASTKGGNTGELFF. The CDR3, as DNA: TGTGCCAGCACCAAAGGGGGAAACACCGGGGAGCTGTTTTTT.

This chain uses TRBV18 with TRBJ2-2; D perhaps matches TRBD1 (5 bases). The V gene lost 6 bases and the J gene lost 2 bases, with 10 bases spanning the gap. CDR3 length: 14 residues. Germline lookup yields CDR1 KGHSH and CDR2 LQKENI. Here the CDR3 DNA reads TGTGCCAGCTCCCTCAGGGATAACACCGGGGAGCTGTTTTTT. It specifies CASSLRDNTGELFF.

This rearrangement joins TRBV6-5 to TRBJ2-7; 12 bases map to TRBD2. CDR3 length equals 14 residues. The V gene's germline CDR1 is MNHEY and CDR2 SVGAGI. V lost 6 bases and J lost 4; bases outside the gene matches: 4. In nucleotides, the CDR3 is TGTGCCAGCAGCCGCGGGACTAGCGGGTACGAGCAGTACTTC. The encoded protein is CASSRGTSGYEQYF.

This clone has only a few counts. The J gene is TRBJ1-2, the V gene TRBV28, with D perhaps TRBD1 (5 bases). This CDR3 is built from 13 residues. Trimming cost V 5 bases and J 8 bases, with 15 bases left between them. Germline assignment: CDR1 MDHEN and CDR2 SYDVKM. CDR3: CASSLTGTQGYTF. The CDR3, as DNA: TGTGCCAGCAGTCTTACCGGGACTCAGGGCTACACCTTC.

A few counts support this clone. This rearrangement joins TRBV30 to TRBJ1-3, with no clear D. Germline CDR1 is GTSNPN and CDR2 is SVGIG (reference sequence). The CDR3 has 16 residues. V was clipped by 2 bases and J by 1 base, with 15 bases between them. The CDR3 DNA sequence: TGTGCCTGGAGTCCCCAGGTCTTCAATTCTGGAAACACCATATATTTT. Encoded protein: CAWSPQVFNSGNTIYF.

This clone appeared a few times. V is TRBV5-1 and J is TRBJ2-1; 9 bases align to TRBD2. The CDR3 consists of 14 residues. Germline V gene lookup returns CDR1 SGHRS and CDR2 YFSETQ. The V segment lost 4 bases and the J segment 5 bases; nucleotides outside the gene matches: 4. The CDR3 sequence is CASSRTSDNNEQFF. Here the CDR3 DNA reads TGCGCCAGCAGCAGGACTAGCGATAACAATGAGCAGTTCTTC.

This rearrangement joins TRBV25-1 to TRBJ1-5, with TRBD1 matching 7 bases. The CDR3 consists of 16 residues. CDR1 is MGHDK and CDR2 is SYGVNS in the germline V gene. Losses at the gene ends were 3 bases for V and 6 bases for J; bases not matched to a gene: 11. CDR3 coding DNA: TGTGCCAGCAGTGAGGGGGACAGTGAAGGTAGTCAGCCCCAGCATTTT. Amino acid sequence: CASSEGDSEGSQPQHF.

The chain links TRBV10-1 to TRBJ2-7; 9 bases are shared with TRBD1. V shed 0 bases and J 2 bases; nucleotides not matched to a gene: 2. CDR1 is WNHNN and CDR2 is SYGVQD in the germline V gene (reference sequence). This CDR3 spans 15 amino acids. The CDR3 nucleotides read TGCGCCAGCAGTGAGTCGACAGGGGGGACCTACGAGCAGTACTTC. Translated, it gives CASSESTGGTYEQYF.

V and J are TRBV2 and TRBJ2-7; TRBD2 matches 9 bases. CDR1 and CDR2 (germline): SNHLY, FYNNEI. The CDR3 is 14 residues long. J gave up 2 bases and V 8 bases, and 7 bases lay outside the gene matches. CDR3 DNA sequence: TGTGCCAGCGCGGGGCGGGAGGGCCCCTACGAGCAGTACTTC. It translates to CASAGREGPYEQYF.

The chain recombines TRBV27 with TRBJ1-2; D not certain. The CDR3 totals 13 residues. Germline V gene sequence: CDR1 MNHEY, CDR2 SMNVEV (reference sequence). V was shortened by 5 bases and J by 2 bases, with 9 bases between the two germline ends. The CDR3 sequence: CASSEDFNYGYTF. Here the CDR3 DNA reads TGTGCCAGCAGTGAGGATTTCAACTATGGCTACACCTTC.

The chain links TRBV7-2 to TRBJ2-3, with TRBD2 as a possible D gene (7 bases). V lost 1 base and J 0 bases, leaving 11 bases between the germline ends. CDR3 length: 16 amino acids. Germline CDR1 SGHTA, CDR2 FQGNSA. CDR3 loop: CASSLGGGHSTDTQYF. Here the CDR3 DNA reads TGTGCCAGCAGCTTAGGCGGGGGCCATAGCACAGATACGCAGTATTTT.

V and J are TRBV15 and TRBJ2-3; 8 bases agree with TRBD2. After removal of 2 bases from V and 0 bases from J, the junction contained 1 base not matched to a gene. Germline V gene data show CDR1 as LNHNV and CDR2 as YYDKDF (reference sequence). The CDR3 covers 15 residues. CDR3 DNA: TGTGCCACCAGCAGACGGGGGGGTAGCACAGATACGCAGTATTTT. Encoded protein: CATSRRGGSTDTQYF.

The CDR3 DNA sequence: TGTGCCAGCAGTGAAGAACGGCGGGGGAGCTCCTACAATGAGCAGTTCTTC. Amino acid sequence: CASSEERRGSSYNEQFF. The chain carries TRBV6-1 and TRBJ2-1; 7 nucleotides match TRBD2. The CDR3 length is 17 residues. With 1 base clipped from V and 0 bases from J, the junction kept 6 bases outside the gene matches. Germline CDR1 is MNHNS and CDR2 is SASEGT.